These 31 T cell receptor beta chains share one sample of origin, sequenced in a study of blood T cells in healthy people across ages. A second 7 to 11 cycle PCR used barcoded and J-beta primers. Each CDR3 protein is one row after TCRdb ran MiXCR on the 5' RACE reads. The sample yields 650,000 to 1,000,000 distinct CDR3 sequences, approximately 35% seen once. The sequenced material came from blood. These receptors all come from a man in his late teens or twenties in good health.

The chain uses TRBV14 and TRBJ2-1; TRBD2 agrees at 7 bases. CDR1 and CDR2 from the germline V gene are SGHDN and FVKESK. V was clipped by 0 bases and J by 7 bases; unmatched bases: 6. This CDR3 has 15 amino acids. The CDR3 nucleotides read TGTGCCAGCAGCCAAGATGTTATCGGGGGGAATGAGCAGTTCTTC. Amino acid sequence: CASSQDVIGGNEQFF.

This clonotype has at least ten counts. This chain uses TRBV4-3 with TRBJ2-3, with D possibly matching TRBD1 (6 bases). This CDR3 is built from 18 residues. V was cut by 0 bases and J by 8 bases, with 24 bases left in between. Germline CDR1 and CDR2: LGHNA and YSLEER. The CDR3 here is CASSQDLGGHGLVRTQYF. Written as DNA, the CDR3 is TGCGCCAGCAGCCAAGATCTTGGGGGACACGGCCTGGTTCGTACGCAGTATTTT.

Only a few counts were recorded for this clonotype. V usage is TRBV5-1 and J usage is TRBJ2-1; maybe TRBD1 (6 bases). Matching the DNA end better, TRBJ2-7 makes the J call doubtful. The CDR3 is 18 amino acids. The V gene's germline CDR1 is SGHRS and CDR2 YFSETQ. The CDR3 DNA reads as TGCGCCAGCAGCTTTACAGGGCCGGGTTCCATCTCCTACAATGAGCAGTACTTC. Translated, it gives CASSFTGPGSISYNEQYF.

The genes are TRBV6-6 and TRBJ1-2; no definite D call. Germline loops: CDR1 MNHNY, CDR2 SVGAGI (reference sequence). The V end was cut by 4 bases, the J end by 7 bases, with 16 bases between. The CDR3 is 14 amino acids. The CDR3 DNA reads TGTGCCAGCAGTTCCGGTTGGGTGGGGAGTGGCTACACCTTC. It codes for CASSSGWVGSGYTF.

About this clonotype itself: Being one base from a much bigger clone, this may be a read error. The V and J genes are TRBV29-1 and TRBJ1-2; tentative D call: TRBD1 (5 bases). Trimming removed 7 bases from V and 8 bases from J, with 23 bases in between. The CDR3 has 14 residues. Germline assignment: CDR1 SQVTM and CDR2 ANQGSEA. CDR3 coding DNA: TGCAGCGCCGTTAAGATCTCTGGGGCAGACGGCTACACCTTC. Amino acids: CSAVKISGADGYTF.

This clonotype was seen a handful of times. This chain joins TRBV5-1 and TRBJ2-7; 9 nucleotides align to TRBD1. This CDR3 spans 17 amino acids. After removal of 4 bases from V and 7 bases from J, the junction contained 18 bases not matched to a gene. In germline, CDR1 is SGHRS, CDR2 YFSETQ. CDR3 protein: CASSASRDRDIRNEQYF. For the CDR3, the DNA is TGCGCCAGCAGCGCGTCCCGGGACAGGGACATTAGAAATGAGCAGTACTTC.

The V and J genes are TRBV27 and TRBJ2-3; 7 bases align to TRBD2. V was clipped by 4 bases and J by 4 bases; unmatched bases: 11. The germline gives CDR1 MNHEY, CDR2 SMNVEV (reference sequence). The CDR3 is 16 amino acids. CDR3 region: CASSSSGLLLPDTQYF. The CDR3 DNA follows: TGTGCCAGCAGTTCCTCGGGACTACTTCTCCCAGATACGCAGTATTTT.

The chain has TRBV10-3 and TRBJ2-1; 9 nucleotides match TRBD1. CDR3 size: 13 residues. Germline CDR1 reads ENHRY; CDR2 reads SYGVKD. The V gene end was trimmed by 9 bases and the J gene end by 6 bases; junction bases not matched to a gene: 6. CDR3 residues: CAIRDRASNEQFF. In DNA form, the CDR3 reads TGTGCCATTAGGGACAGGGCCAGCAATGAGCAGTTCTTC.

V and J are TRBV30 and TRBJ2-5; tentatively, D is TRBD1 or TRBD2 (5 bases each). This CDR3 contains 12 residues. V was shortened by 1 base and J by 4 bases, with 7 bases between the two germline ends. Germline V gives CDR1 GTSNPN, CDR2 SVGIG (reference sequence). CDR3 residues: CAWSGGRETQYF. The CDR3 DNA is TGTGCCTGGAGTGGGGGGAGAGAGACCCAGTACTTC.

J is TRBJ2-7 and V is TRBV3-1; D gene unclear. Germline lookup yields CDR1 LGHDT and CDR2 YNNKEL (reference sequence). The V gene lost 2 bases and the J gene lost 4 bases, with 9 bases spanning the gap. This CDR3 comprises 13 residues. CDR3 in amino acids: CASSQLRAYEQYF. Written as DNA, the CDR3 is TGTGCCAGCAGCCAACTACGAGCTTACGAGCAGTACTTC.

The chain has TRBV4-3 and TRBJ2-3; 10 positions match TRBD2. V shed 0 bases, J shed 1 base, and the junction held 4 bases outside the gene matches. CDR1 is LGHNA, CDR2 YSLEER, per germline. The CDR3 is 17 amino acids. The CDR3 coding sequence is TGCGCCAGCAGCCAAGACCTAGCGGGGGACCGCACAGATACGCAGTATTTT. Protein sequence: CASSQDLAGDRTDTQYF.

The CDR3 DNA sequence: TGCAGCGTTGAACAGTTCAGAGGGGGTGGCGGTGAAGCTTTCTTT. Protein: CSVEQFRGGGGEAFF. The V call is TRBV29-1, the J call TRBJ1-1; a weak D match, TRBD1 (6 bases). V dropped 2 bases and J dropped 7 bases, with 20 bases sitting between them. CDR1 SQVTM and CDR2 ANQGSEA come from the germline V gene. The CDR3 is 15 residues long. Complete variable domain (other parts from reference TRBV29-1 and TRBJ1-1): SAVISQKPSRDICQRGTSLTIQCQVDSQVTMMFWYRQQPGQSLTLIATANQGSEATYESGFVIDKFPISRPNLTFSTLTVSNMSPEDSSIYLCSVEQFRGGGGEAFFGQGTRLTVV.

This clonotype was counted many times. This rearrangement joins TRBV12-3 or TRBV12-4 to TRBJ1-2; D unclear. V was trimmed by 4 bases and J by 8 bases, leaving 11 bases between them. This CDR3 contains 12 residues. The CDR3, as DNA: TGTGCCAGCAGTTCCTCGGTCCGCGGCTACACCTTC. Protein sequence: CASSSSVRGYTF.

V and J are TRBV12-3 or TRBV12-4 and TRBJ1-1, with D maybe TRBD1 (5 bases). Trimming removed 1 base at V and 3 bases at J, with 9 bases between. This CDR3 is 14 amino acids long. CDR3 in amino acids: CASSLGGTYTEAFF. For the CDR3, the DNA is TGTGCCAGCAGTTTAGGGGGGACGTACACTGAAGCTTTCTTT.

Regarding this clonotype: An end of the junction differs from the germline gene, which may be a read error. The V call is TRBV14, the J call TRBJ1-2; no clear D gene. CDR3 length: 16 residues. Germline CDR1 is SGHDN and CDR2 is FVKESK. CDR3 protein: CASSHFEDGSNYGHTF. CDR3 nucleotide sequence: TGTGCCAGCAGCCATTTTGAGGACGGTTCTAACTATGGCCACACCTTC.

CDR3 residues: CASSLSVQGASNEQFF. The CDR3, as DNA: TGTGCCAGCAGTTTATCGGTACAGGGGGCCAGCAATGAGCAGTTCTTC. The V and J genes are TRBV27 and TRBJ2-1; 9 bases match TRBD1. The junction had 6 bases not matched to a gene; V was cut back by 0 bases and J by 6 bases. CDR1 and CDR2 from the germline V gene are MNHEY and SMNVEV (reference sequence). CDR3 length: 16 residues.

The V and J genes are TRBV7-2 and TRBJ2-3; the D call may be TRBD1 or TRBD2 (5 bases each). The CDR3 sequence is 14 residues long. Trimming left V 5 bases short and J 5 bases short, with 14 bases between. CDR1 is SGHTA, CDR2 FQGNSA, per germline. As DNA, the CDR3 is TGTGCCAGCAGCCAGATCGGGGACCGAGATACGCAGTATTTT. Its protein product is CASSQIGDRDTQYF.

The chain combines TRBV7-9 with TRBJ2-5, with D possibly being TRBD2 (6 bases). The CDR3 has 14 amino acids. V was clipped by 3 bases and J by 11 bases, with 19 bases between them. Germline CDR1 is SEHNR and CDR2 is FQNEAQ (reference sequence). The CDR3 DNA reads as TGTGCCAGCAGCTTGGGTACCGGGAGAGTGGAGCAGTACTTC. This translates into CASSLGTGRVEQYF.

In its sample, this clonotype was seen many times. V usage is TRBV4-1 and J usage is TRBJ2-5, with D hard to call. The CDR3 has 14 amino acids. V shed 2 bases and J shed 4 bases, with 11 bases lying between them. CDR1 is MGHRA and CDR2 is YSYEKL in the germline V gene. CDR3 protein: CASSQPPNRETQYF. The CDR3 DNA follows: TGCGCCAGCAGCCAACCTCCGAACAGAGAGACCCAGTACTTC.

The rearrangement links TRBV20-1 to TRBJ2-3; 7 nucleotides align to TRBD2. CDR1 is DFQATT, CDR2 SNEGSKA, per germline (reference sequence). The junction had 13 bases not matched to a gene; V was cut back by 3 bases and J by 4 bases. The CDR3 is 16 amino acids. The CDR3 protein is CSASGSGNGIADTQYF. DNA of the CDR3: TGCAGTGCTAGCGGAAGCGGGAACGGGATCGCAGATACGCAGTATTTT.

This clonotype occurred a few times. Written as DNA, the CDR3 is TGTGCCAGCAGTGTTAGGGCAGGGAACTACGAGCAGTACTTC. Its protein product is CASSVRAGNYEQYF. V is TRBV12-3 or TRBV12-4 and J is TRBJ2-7; possibly TRBD1 for D (5 bases). Trimming pared 5 bases from V and 3 bases from J, leaving 14 bases between. This CDR3 comprises 14 residues.

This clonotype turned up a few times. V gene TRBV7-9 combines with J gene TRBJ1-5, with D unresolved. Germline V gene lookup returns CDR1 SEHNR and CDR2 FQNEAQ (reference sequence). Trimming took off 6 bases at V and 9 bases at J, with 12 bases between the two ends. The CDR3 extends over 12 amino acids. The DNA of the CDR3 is TGTGCCAGCAGTCTTGGGTTTGCGCCCCAGCATTTT. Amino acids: CASSLGFAPQHF.

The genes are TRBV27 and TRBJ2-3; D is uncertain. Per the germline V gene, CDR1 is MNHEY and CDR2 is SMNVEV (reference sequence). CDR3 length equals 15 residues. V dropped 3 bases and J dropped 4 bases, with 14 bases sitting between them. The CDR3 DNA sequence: TGTGCCAGCAGTTTTCGACCCGTTCGGGCAGATACGCAGTATTTT. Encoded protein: CASSFRPVRADTQYF.

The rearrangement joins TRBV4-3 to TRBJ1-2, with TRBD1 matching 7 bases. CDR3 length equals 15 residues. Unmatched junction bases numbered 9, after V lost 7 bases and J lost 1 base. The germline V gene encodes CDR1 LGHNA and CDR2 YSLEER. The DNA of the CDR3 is TGCGCCAGCAACCCGGACAGGAGCCTTAACTATGGCTACACCTTC. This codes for CASNPDRSLNYGYTF.

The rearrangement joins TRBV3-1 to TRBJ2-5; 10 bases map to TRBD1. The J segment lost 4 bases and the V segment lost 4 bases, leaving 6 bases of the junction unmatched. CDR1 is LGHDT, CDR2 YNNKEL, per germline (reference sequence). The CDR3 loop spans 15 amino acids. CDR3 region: CASSPFGQGGETQYF. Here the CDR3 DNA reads TGTGCCAGCAGCCCCTTCGGACAGGGGGGAGAGACCCAGTACTTC.

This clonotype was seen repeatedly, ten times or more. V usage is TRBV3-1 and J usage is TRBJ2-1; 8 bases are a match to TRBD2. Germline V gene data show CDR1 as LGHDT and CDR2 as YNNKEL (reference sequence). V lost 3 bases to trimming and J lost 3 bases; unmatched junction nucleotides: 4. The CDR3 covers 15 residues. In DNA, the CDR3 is TGTGCCAGCAGCCAGTCCAGCGGGGGCTACAATGAGCAGTTCTTC. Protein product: CASSQSSGGYNEQFF.

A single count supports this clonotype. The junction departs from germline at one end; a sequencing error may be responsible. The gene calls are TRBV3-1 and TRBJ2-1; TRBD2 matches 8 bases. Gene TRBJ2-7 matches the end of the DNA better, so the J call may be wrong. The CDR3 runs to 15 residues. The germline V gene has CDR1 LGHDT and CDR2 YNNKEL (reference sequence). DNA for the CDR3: TGTGCCAACAGCCTCGGACGCGGGGGGTACAATGAGCAGTACTTC. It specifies CANSLGRGGYNEQYF.

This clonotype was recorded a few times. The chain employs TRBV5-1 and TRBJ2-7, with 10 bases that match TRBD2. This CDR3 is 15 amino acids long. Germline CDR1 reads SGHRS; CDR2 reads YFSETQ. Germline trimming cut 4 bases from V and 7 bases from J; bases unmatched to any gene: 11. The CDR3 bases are TGCGCCAGCAGCCGGACTAGCGGATCCTACAATGAGCAGTACTTC. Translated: CASSRTSGSYNEQYF.

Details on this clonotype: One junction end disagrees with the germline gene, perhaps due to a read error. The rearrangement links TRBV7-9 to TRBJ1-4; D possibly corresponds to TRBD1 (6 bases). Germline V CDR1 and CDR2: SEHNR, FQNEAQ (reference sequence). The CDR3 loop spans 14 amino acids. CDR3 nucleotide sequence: TGTTCCAGCAGCTCAACAGGGCTTGGTGAAAAACTGTTTTTT. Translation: CSSSSTGLGEKLFF.

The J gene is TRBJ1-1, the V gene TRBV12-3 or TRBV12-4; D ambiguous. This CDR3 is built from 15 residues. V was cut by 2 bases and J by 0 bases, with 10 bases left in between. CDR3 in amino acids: CASSLMATMNTEAFF. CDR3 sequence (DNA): TGTGCCAGCAGTTTAATGGCCACAATGAACACTGAAGCTTTCTTT.

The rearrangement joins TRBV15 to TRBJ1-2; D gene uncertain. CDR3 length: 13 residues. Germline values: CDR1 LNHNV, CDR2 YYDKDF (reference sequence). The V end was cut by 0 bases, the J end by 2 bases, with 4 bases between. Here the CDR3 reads CATSREGNYGYTF. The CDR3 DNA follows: TGTGCCACCAGCAGAGAGGGGAACTATGGCTACACCTTC. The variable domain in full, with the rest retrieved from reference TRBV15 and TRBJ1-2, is DAMVIQNPRYQVTQFGKPVTLSCSQTLNHNVMYWYQQKSSQAPKLLFHYYDKDFNNEADTPDNFQSRRPNTSFCFLDIRSPGLGDTAMYLCATSREGNYGYTFGSGTRLTVV.